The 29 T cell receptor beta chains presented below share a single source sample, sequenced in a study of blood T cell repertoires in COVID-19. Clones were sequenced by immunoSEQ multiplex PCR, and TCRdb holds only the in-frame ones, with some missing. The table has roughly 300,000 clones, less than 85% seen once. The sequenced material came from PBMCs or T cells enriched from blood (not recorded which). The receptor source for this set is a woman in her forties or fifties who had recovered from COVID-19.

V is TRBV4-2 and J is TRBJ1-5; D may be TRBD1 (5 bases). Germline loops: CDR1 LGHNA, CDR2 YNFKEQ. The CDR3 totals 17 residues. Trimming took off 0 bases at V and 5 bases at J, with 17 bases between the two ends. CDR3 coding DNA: TGTGCCAGCAGCCAAGAGGCGGGGCGGGGCTGGGATCAGCCCCAGCATTTT. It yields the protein CASSQEAGRGWDQPQHF.

CDR3 nucleotide sequence: TGCGCCAGCAGCTTTATCGGTGTCGACACCGGGGAGCTGTTTTTT. Translation gives CASSFIGVDTGELFF. The chain uses TRBV5-1 and TRBJ2-2, with unresolved D. Looked up from germline, CDR1 is SGHRS and CDR2 is YFSETQ. This CDR3 has 15 residues. V dropped 2 bases and J dropped 3 bases, with 11 bases sitting between them.

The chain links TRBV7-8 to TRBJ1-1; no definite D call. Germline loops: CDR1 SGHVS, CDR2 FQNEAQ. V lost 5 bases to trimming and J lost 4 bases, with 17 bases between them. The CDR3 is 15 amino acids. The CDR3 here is CASSLDAGASTEAFF. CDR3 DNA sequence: TGTGCCAGCAGCCTAGATGCGGGTGCCTCCACTGAAGCTTTCTTT.

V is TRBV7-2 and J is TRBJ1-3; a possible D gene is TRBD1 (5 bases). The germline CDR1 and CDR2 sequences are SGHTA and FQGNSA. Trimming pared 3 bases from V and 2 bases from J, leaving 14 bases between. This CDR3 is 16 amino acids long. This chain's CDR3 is CASSFRLGPAGNTIYF. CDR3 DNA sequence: TGTGCCAGCAGCTTTAGGCTGGGGCCCGCTGGAAACACCATATATTTT.

This chain's CDR3 is CASSPRLRVDTGELFF. CDR3 coding DNA: TGTGCCAGCAGCCCCCGGTTGAGGGTGGACACCGGGGAGCTGTTTTTT. The V gene is TRBV11-2, the J gene TRBJ2-2; possible D gene TRBD2, 5 bases. V dropped 5 bases and J dropped 3 bases, with 16 bases sitting between them. This CDR3 contains 16 residues. Germline CDR1 and CDR2: SGHAT and FQNNGV.

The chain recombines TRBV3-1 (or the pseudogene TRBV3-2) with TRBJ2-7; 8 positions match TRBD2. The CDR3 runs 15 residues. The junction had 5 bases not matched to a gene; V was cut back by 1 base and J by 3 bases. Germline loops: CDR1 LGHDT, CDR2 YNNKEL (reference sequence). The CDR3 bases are TGTGCCAGCAGCCAAGGGACTAGCTACCACTACGAGCAGTACTTC. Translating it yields CASSQGTSYHYEQYF.

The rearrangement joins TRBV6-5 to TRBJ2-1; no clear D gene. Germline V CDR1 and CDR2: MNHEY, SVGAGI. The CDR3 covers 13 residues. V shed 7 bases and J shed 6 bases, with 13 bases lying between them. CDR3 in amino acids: CASTSLTRNEQFF. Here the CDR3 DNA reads TGTGCCAGCACCTCACTGACTCGCAATGAGCAGTTCTTC.

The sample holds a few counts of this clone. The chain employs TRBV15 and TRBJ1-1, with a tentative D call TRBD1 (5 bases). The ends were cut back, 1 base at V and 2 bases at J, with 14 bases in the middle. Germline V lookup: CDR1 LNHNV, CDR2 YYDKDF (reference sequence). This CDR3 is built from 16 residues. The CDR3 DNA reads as TGTGCCACCAGCAGAGGGGGAAACAGGAGAAACACTGAAGCTTTCTTT. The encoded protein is CATSRGGNRRNTEAFF.

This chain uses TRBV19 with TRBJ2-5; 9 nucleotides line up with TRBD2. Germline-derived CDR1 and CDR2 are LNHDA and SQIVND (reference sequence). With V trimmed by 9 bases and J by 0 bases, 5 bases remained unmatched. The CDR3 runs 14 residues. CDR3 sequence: CASNSGRHQETQYF. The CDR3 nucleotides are TGTGCCAGCAATAGCGGGAGACACCAAGAGACCCAGTACTTC. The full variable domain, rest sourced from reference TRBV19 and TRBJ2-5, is DGGITQSPKYLFRKEGQNVTLSCEQNLNHDAMYWYRQDPGQGLRLIYYSQIVNDFQKGDIAEGYSVSREKKESFPLTVTSAQKNPTAFYLCASNSGRHQETQYFGPGTRLLVL.

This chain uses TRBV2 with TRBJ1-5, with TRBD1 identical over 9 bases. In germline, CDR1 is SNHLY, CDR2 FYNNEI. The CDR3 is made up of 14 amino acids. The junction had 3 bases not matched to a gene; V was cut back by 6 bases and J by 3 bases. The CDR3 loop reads CASSRDRDNQPQHF. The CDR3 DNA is TGTGCCAGCAGCCGGGACAGGGACAATCAGCCCCAGCATTTT.

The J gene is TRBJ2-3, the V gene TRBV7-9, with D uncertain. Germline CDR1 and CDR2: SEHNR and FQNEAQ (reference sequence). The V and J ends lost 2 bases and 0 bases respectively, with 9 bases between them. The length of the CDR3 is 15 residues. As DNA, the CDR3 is TGTGCCAGCAGCTTAACCGTCGGGAGCACAGATACGCAGTATTTT. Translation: CASSLTVGSTDTQYF.

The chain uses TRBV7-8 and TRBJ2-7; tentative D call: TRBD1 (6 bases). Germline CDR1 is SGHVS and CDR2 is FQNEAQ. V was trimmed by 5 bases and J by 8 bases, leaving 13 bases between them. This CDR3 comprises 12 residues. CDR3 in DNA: TGTGCCAGCAGCCTAAACAGGGAAAAGCAGTACTTC. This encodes CASSLNREKQYF.

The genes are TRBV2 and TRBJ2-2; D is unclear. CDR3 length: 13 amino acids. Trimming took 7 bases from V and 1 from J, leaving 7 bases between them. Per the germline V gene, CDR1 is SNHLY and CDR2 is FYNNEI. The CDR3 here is CASKSENTGELFF. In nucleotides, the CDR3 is TGTGCCAGCAAATCAGAGAACACCGGGGAGCTGTTTTTT. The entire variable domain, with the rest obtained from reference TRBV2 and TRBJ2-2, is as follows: EPEVTQTPSHQVTQMGQEVILRCVPISNHLYFYWYRQILGQKVEFLVSFYNNEISEKSEIFDDQFSVERPDGSNFTLKIRSTKLEDSAMYFCASKSENTGELFFGEGSRLTVL.

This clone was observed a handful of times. CDR3 DNA: TGTGCCTGGACCAGTGGTCGGGGGGGCCGGGGCAATGAGCAGTTCTTC. Translated, it gives CAWTSGRGGRGNEQFF. The gene calls are TRBV30 and TRBJ2-1, with 8 bases aligning to TRBD2. V dropped 4 bases and J dropped 6; count of bases not matched to a gene: 14. CDR3 size: 16 residues. Germline V gives CDR1 GTSNPN, CDR2 SVGIG (reference sequence).

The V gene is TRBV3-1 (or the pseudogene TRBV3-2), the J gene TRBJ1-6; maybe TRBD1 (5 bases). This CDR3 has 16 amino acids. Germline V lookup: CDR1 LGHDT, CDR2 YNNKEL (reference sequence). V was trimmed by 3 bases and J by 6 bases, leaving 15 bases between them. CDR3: CASSHRKGNTNSPLHF. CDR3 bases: TGTGCCAGCAGCCACCGCAAGGGGAATACTAATTCACCCCTCCACTTT.

This CDR3 reads CASSPIRANYGYTF. The CDR3 DNA is TGTGCCAGTAGCCCTATCCGAGCTAACTATGGCTACACCTTC. The rearrangement joins TRBV19 to TRBJ1-2; D ambiguous. The CDR3 consists of 14 residues. Germline CDR1 LNHDA, CDR2 SQIVND (reference sequence). V was clipped by 6 bases and J by 0 bases, with 11 bases between them.

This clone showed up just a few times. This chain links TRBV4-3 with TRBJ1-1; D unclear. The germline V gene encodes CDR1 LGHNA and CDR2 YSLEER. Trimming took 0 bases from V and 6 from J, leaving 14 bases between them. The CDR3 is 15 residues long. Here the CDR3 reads CASSQDPGIDSEAFF. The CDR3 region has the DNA TGCGCCAGCAGCCAAGATCCGGGGATAGACTCTGAAGCTTTCTTT.

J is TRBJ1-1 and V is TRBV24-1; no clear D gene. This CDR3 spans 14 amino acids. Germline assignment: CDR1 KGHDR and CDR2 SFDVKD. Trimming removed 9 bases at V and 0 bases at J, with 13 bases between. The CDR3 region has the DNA TGTGCCACCCTTACTCCTCTTGTGAACACTGAAGCTTTCTTT. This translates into CATLTPLVNTEAFF.

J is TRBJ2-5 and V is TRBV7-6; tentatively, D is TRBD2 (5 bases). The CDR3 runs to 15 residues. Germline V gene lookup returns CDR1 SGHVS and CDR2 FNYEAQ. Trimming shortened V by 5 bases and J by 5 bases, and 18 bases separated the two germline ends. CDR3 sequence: CASSPLELGMETQYF. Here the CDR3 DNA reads TGTGCCAGCAGCCCGTTGGAACTAGGAATGGAGACCCAGTACTTC.

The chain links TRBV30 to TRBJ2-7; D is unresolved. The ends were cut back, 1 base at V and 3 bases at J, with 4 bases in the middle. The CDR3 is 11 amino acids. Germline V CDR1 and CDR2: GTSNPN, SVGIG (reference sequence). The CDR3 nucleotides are TGTGCCTGGAGTGGTCTCTACGAGCAGTACTTC. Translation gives CAWSGLYEQYF.

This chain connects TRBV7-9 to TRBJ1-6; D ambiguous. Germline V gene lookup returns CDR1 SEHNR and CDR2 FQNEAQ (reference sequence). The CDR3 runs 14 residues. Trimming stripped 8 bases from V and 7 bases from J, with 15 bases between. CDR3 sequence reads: CASVKTAANSPLHF. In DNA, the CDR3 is TGTGCCAGCGTGAAGACCGCGGCAAATTCACCCCTCCACTTT.

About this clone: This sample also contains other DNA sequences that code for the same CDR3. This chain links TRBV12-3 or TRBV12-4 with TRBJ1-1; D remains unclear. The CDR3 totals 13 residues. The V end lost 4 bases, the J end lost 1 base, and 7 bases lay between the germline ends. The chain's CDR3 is CASSSTRNTEAFF. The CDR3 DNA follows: TGTGCCAGCAGTTCGACAAGGAACACTGAAGCTTTCTTT.

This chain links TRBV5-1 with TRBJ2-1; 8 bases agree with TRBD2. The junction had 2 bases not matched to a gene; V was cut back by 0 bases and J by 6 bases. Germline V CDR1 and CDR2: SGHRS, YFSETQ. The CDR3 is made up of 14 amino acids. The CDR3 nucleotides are TGCGCCAGCAGCTTGGGGCTAGCGGGCAATGAGCAGTTCTTC. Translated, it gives CASSLGLAGNEQFF.

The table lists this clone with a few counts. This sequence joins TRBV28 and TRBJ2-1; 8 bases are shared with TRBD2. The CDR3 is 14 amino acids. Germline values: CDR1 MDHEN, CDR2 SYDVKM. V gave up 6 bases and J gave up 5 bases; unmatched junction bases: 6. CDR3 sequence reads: CASRGTRGDNEQFF. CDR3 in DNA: TGTGCCAGCAGGGGGACTAGAGGCGACAATGAGCAGTTCTTC.

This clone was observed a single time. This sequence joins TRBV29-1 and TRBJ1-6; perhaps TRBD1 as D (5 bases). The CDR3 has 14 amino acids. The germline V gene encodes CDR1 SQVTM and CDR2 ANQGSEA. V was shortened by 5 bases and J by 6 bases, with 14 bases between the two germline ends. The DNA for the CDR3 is TGCAGCGTTAGGATGGGTCAGGGTAATTCACCCCTCCACTTT. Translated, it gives CSVRMGQGNSPLHF.

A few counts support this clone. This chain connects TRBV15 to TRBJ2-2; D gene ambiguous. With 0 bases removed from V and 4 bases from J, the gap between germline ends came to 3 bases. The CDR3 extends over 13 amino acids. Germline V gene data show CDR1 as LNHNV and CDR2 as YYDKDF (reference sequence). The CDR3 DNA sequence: TGTGCCACCAGCAGAGATCTCACCGGGGAGCTGTTTTTT. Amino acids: CATSRDLTGELFF. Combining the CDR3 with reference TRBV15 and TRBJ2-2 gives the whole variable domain DAMVIQNPRYQVTQFGKPVTLSCSQTLNHNVMYWYQQKSSQAPKLLFHYYDKDFNNEADTPDNFQSRRPNTSFCFLDIRSPGLGDTAMYLCATSRDLTGELFFGEGSRLTVL.

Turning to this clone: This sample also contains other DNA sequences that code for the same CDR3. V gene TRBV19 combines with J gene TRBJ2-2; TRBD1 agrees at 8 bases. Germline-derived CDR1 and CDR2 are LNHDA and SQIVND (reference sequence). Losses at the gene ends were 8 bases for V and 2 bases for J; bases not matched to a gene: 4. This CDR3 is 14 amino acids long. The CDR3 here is CASSRGPNTGELFF. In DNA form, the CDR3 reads TGTGCCAGTTCCAGGGGGCCTAACACCGGGGAGCTGTTTTTT.

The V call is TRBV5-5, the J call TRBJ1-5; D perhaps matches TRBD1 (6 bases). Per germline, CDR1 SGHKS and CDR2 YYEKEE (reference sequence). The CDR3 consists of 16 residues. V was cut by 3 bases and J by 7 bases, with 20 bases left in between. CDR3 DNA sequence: TGTGCCAGCAGCTCAACGCCGGGACACCAGGGGCAGCCCCAGCATTTT. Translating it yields CASSSTPGHQGQPQHF.

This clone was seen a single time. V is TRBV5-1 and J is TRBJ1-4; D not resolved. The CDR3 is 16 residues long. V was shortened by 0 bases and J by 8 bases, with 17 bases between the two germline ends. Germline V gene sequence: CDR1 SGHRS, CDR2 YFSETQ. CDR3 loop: CASSLGAPGSPEKLFF. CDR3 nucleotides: TGCGCCAGCAGCTTGGGTGCCCCGGGAAGCCCCGAAAAACTGTTTTTT.